This T cell receptor beta chain was obtained from a study of blood T cell repertoires in COVID-19. Whole-study context: There were acute and convalescent COVID-19 samples, and they came from the United States, Italy and Spain. T cells, B-cell-depleted T cells, or PBMCs provided the cDNA or gDNA that served as material.

The Seattle patients joined while their infection was active and were tracked longitudinally afterward. Source study methods: How many nucleated cells were present was estimated from reference gene primer amplification. Data came from immunoSEQ multiplex PCR; TCRdb stores just in-frame clones and leaves some out. That table furnishes V, J and clone size, whereas the DNA furnished D and trimming. The sample holds around 220,000 clones; 70% to 85% are singletons and the top ten take 7.8%. Per the germline V gene, CDR1 is SGHAT and CDR2 is FQNNGV. The germline V and J ends were trimmed by 0 bases and 4 bases, with 12 bases remaining between them. The CDR3 totals 15 residues.

This TCR derives from a woman older than 75 with COVID-19, enrolled during active disease. The rearrangement uses TRBV11-2 and TRBJ1-1; D remains unclear. Material for sequencing was peripheral blood. The CDR3 is CASSLEAGAGTEAFF. The CDR3 coding sequence is TGTGCCAGCAGCTTAGAGGCGGGAGCGGGCACTGAAGCTTTCTTT.